This entry describes one T cell receptor (beta chain). Its specific antigen is unknown. No base quality values were provided; no much bigger clone lies one nucleotide off. The data were obtained in a study of OX40 agonist ivuxolimab in advanced cancers. Broadly, across the study: Ivuxolimab was a fully human IgG2 agonistic monoclonal antibody targeting the costimulatory receptor OX40 (CD134). Intravenous ivuxolimab was administered to patients every 2 weeks at six dose levels: 0.01, 0.1, 0.3, 1.5, 3 and 10 mg/kg. Of the approximately 50 dose-escalation patients, hepatocellular carcinoma was present in about 20, melanoma in some 15, renal cell carcinoma in 9 and head and neck cancer in 9. In the dose-escalation cohort, 82.7% of patients were male, and the mean age was roughly 60 years, with a range of about 23 to 90. Prior anti-PD-1, anti-PD-L1 or anti-CTLA-4 therapy was permitted, and checkpoint inhibitors had been received by 40% to 50% of dose-escalation patients. Three dose-escalation patients achieved partial responses, one with hepatocellular carcinoma and two with cutaneous melanoma. The purpose of peripheral TCRbeta sequencing was to test whether ivuxolimab changed TCR sequence diversity and led to clonal T-cell expansion. The paper covers the monotherapy dose-escalation part of the phase I ivuxolimab trial, which included N = 52 patients. General findings and caveats noted by the study authors: Which antigens the clonally expanded peripheral T cells were specific for was not determined. Low levels of normalized T-cell clonal expansion were also seen in some patients who did not respond. In partial responders in the 0.1-3.0 mg/kg groups, normalized peripheral clonal expansion was found to be among the lowest, especially among CD8+ T cells. At doses of 0.1 to 3.0 mg/kg, clonal expansion of both CD4+ and CD8+ blood T cells was observed from baseline to week 6. After ivuxolimab, more expanded clones were found on average in CD8+ T cells than in CD4+ T cells.

To sequence the TCRbeta CDR3 region, genomic DNA was isolated from the sorted cells. The immunoSEQ Assay was used to sequence the TCRbeta CDR3 regions. This is the immuneACCESS table as TCRdb keeps it, with only in-frame sequences that have V and J called. A part of the clones is gone; compared with another copy, unresolved V genes explain less than half, and the rest is unexplained. Here the sample has roughly 86,000 clones; about 89% occur a single time. The ten largest clones add up to 0.4% to 0.55% of the sample. CDR1 SGHDT and CDR2 YYEEEE are derived from the germline V gene. Relative to germline, V is missing 5 bases and J is missing 0 bases, with 13 bases of the junction outside any gene match. Spanning cysteine to phenylalanine, the CDR3 consists of 17 amino acids. The only DNA kept is the CDR3, 51 bases in frame from the first base. Patients with autoimmune disease history or receiving systemic immunosuppression were excluded from the trial. Peripheral blood for TCR sequencing was collected from all dose cohorts at baseline, on cycle 4 day 1, and on cycle 7 day 1. The samples were drawn from a first-in-human, open-label, multicenter phase I dose-escalation trial of ivuxolimab. The trial enrolled adults with locally advanced or metastatic head and neck squamous cell, hepatocellular, melanoma or renal cell carcinoma. Before TCR sequencing, CD4+ T cells and CD8+ T cells were sorted from peripheral blood as separate populations.

This sequence uses TRBV5-6 and TRBJ2-7, with TRBD1 identical over 8 junction bases. This sequence originates from an adult with an advanced solid tumor such as melanoma, head and neck, liver or kidney cancer. Sequenced material: CD4+ or CD8+ T cells sorted from blood, taken in a trial of the OX40 agonist ivuxolimab. The CDR3 region: CASRPDRGPLNSYEQYF. DNA sequence: TGTGCCAGCAGGCCTGACAGGGGCCCTCTCAACTCCTACGAGCAGTACTTC.